The 9 T cell receptor beta chains below come from one sample, sequenced in a study of shared clonotypes between healthy human individuals. Data came from immunoSEQ multiplex PCR; TCRdb stores just in-frame clones and leaves some out. The table includes some 1,100,000 clones, 75% to 85% detected once. Sequencing input: memory CD4+ T cells from PBMCs. Regarding subset: CD45RA-negative fraction. The source of these receptors is a man younger than 30 in good health. Some clones in this sample may be carry-over from other donors' samples.

J is TRBJ2-4 and V is TRBV7-8; 8 bases are a match to TRBD1. The V gene end was trimmed by 4 bases and the J gene end by 7 bases; junction bases not matched to a gene: 9. Per the germline V gene, CDR1 is SGHVS and CDR2 is FQNEAQ. The CDR3 runs 15 residues. The CDR3 bases are TGTGCCAGCAGCTCCAATGCAGGGGGCCGTAACATTCAGTACTTC. Translation gives CASSSNAGGRNIQYF. The entire variable domain, with the rest obtained from reference TRBV7-8 and TRBJ2-4, is as follows: GAGVSQSPRYKVAKRGQDVALRCDPISGHVSLFWYQQALGQGPEFLTYFQNEAQLDKSGLPSDRFFAERPEGSVSTLKIQRTQQEDSAVYLCASSSNAGGRNIQYFGAGTRLSVL.

The table lists this clone with a count of one. The V and J genes are TRBV6-6 and TRBJ1-2; D is ambiguous. Trimming pared 5 bases from V and 8 bases from J, leaving 18 bases between. CDR1 and CDR2 (germline): MNHNY, SVGAGI (reference sequence). The CDR3 totals 14 residues. CDR3 loop: CASSPNLMARGYTF. The CDR3 region has the DNA TGTGCCAGCAGTCCCAACCTCATGGCCAGGGGCTACACCTTC.

J is TRBJ2-5 and V is TRBV28; D uncertain. The CDR3 has 16 amino acids. Germline CDR1 and CDR2: MDHEN and SYDVKM. V shed 2 bases and J shed 5 bases, with 18 bases lying between them. The CDR3 is CASSLPGYPRSETQYF. CDR3 sequence (DNA): TGTGCCAGCAGTTTACCCGGTTACCCCAGGTCGGAGACCCAGTACTTC.

This clone appeared many times. This chain uses TRBV14 with TRBJ1-2, with D perhaps TRBD1 (5 bases). The CDR3 is made up of 15 amino acids. CDR1 is SGHDN and CDR2 is FVKESK in the germline V gene. V lost 0 bases, J lost 4 bases, and 12 bases lay in between. This CDR3 reads CASSQDVGHVYGYTF. CDR3 coding DNA: TGTGCCAGCAGCCAAGATGTCGGACACGTCTATGGCTACACCTTC.

Worth noting for this clone: The same CDR3 can be traced to other DNA sequences in this sample. This chain connects TRBV5-4 to TRBJ2-5, with a possible D match to TRBD1 (6 bases). The CDR3 extends over 14 amino acids. V gave up 2 bases and J gave up 1 base, with 9 bases separating them. Germline lookup yields CDR1 SGHNT and CDR2 YYREEE (reference sequence). This CDR3 reads CASSLKTGQETQYF. CDR3 DNA: TGTGCCAGCAGCTTAAAGACAGGCCAAGAGACCCAGTACTTC.

This clone was seen a handful of times. The V gene is TRBV30, the J gene TRBJ2-7; 7 bases are a match to TRBD2. V shed 7 bases, J shed 0 bases, and the junction held 6 bases outside the gene matches. This CDR3 is 13 amino acids long. Looked up from germline, CDR1 is GTSNPN and CDR2 is SVGIG (reference sequence). The CDR3 protein is CALLADSSYEQYF. The CDR3 DNA reads as TGTGCCTTGCTAGCGGATAGCTCCTACGAGCAGTACTTC.

This rearrangement joins TRBV11-3 to TRBJ2-3; no definite D call. The CDR3 is made up of 13 amino acids. Germline CDR1 is SGHNT and CDR2 is YENEEA. The V end was cut by 3 bases, the J end by 4 bases, with 8 bases between. The CDR3 DNA reads TGTGCCAGCAGCTTCTCAAGCTCAGATACGCAGTATTTT. It is translated as CASSFSSSDTQYF.

This sequence joins TRBV4-2 and TRBJ2-3; 10 nucleotides line up with TRBD2. This CDR3 contains 16 residues. Germline V gene sequence: CDR1 LGHNA, CDR2 YNFKEQ. V was clipped by 5 bases and J by 5 bases; unmatched bases: 10. The CDR3 bases are TGTGCCAGCAGCACTAAGCGGGAGGGTCGGATAGATACGCAGTATTTT. Its protein product is CASSTKREGRIDTQYF.

The J gene is TRBJ2-2, the V gene TRBV28, with a tentative D call TRBD1 (7 bases). V was cut by 10 bases and J by 6 bases, with 9 bases left in between. Germline loops: CDR1 MDHEN, CDR2 SYDVKM. The CDR3 consists of 11 residues. The CDR3 sequence: CATRGAGELFF. CDR3 in DNA: TGTGCCACCAGGGGGGCCGGGGAGCTGTTTTTT.